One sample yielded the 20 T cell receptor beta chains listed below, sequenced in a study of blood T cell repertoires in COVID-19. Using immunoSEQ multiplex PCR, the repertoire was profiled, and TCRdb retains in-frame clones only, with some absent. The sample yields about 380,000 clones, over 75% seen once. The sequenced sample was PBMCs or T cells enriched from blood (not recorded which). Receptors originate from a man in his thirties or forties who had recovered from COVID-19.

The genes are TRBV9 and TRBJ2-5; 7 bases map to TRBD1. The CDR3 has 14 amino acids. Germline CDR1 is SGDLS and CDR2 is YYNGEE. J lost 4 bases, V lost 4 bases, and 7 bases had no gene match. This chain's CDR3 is CASSPSDRAETQYF. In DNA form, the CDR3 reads TGTGCCAGCAGCCCCTCTGACAGGGCAGAGACCCAGTACTTC.

The CDR3 region is CASSPAGARGYTF. CDR3 DNA: TGTGCCAGCAGCCCCGCGGGGGCGCGGGGCTACACCTTC. This chain joins TRBV5-4 and TRBJ1-2, with TRBD1 as a possible D gene (6 bases). V lost 4 bases, J lost 8 bases, and 15 bases lay in between. The CDR3 runs to 13 residues. Germline V lookup: CDR1 SGHNT, CDR2 YYREEE (reference sequence).

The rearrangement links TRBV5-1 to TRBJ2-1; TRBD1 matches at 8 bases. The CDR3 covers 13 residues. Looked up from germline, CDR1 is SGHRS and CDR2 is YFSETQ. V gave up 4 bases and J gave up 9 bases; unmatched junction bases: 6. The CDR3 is CASSAQDRAEQFF. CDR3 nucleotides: TGCGCCAGCAGCGCTCAGGACAGGGCTGAGCAGTTCTTC.

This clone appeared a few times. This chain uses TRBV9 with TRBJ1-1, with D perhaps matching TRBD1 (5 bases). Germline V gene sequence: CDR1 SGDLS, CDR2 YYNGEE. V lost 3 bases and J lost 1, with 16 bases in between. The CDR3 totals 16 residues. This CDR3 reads CASSAESTVRNTEAFF. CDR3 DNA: TGTGCCAGCAGCGCAGAGTCGACAGTAAGGAACACTGAAGCTTTCTTT.

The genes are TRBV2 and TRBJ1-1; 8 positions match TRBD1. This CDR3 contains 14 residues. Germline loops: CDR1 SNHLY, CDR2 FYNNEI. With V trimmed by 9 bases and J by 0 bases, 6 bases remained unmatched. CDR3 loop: CARDRDRMNTEAFF. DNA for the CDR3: TGTGCCAGAGACCGGGACAGGATGAACACTGAAGCTTTCTTT.

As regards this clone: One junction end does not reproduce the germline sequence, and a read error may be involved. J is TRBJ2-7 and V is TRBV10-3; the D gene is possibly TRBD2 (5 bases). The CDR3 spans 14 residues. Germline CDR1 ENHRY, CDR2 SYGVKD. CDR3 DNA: TGTGCCATCAGTGAGTCCCCGGACGCCCCTATGAGGGCATTC. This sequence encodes CAISESPDAPMRAF.

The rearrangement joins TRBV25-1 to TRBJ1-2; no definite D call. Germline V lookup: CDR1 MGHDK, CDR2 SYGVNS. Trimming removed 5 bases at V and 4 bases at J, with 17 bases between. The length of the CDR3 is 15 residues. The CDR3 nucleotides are TGTGCCAGCAGTCAAACGACAACCGTACTCTATGGCTACACCTTC. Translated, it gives CASSQTTTVLYGYTF.

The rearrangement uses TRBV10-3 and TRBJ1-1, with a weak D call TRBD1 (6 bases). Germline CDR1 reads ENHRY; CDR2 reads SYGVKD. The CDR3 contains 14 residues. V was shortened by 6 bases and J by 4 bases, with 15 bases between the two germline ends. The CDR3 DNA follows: TGTGCCATCAGGGAGACAGGTCTACGCACTGAAGCTTTCTTT. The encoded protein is CAIRETGLRTEAFF.

The CDR3 DNA reads as TGTGCCAGTAGAACCGGGACAGGGGCATACGAGCAGTACTTC. This gives the protein CASRTGTGAYEQYF. V usage is TRBV6-6 and J usage is TRBJ2-7, with 10 positions matching TRBD1. V lost 9 bases and J lost 4; bases outside the gene matches: 9. CDR3 length: 14 amino acids. Per germline, CDR1 MNHNY and CDR2 SVGAGI (reference sequence).

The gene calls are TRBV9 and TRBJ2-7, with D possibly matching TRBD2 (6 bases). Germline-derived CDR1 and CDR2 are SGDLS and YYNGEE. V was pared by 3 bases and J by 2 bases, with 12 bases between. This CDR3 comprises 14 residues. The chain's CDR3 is CASSAGRTTYEQYF. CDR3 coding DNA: TGTGCCAGCAGCGCGGGGAGGACAACCTACGAGCAGTACTTC.

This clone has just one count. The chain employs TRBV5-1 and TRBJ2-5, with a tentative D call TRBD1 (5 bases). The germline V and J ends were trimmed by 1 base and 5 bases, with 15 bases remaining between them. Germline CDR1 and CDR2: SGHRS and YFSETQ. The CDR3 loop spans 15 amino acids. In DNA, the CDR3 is TGCGCCAGCAGCTTGCCAGGGTTTCTTCAGGAGACCCAGTACTTC. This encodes CASSLPGFLQETQYF.

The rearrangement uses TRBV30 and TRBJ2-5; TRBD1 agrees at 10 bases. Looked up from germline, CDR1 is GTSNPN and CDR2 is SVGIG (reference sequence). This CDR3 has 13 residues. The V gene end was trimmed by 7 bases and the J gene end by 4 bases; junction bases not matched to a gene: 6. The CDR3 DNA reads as TGTGCCTTCAACGGACAGGGGGGAGAGACCCAGTACTTC. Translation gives CAFNGQGGETQYF.

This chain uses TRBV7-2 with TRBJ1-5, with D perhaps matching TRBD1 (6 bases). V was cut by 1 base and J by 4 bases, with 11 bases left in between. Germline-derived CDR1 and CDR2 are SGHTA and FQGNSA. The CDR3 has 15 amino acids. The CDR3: CASSLVRTENQPQHF. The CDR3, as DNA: TGTGCCAGCAGCTTAGTTCGGACAGAGAATCAGCCCCAGCATTTT.

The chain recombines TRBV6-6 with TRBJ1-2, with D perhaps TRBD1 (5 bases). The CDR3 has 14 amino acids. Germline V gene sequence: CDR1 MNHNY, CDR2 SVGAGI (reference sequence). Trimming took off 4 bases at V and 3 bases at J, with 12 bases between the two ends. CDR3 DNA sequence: TGTGCCAGCAGTTCACAGGTTTCGGACTATGGCTACACCTTC. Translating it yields CASSSQVSDYGYTF.

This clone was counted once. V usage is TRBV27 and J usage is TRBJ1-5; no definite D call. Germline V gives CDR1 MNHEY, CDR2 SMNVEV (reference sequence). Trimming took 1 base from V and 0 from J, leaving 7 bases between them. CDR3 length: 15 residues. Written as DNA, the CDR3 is TGTGCCAGCAGTTTATATCAGTATAGCAATCAGCCCCAGCATTTT. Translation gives CASSLYQYSNQPQHF.

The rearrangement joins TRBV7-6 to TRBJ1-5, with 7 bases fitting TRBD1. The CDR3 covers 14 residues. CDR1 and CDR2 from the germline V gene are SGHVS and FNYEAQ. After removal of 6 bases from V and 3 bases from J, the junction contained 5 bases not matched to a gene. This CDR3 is CASRAGQHNQPQHF. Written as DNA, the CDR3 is TGTGCCAGCAGGGCGGGACAGCACAATCAGCCCCAGCATTTT.

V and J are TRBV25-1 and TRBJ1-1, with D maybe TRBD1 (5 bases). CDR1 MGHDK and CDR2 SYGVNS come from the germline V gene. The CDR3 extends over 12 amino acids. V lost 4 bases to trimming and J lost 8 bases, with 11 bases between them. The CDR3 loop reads CASSAGMEEAFF. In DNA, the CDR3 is TGTGCCAGCAGTGCAGGGATGGAAGAAGCTTTCTTT.

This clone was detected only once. The CDR3 region has the DNA TGTGCCAGCAGCGGAACACAGGGGAGAGGTGAAAAACTGTTTTTT. This codes for CASSGTQGRGEKLFF. The rearrangement joins TRBV7-6 to TRBJ1-4; TRBD1 aligns across 7 bases. V was pared by 5 bases and J by 7 bases, with 10 bases of the junction left unmatched. This CDR3 is built from 15 residues. The germline CDR1 and CDR2 sequences are SGHVS and FNYEAQ.

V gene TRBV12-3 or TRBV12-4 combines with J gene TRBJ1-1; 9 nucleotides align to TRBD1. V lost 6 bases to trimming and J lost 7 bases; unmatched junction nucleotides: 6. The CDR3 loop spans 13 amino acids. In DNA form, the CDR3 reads TGTGCCAGCAGATTACAGGGGGCTTATGAAGCTTTCTTT. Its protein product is CASRLQGAYEAFF.

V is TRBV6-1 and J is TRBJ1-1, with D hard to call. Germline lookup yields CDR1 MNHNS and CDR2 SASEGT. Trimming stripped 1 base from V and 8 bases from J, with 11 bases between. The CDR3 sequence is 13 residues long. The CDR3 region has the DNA TGTGCCAGCAGTGAAGTACGCAGAACAGAAGCTTTCTTT. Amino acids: CASSEVRRTEAFF.